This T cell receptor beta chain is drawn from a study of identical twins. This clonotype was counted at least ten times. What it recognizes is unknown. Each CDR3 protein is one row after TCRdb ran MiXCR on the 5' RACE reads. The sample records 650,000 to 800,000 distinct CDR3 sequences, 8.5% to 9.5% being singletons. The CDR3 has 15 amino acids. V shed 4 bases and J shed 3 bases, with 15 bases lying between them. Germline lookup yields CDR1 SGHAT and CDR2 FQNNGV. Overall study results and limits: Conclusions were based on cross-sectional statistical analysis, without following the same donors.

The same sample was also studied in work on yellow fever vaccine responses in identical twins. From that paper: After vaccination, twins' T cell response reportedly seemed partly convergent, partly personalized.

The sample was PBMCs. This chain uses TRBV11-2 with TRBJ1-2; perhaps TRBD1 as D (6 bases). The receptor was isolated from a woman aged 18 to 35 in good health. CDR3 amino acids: CASSSRPGADYGYTF. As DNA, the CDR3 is TGTGCCAGCAGCTCCCGTCCAGGGGCAGACTATGGCTACACCTTC.